The clone carrying this T cell receptor (beta chain) appeared once. The CDR3 contains 13 residues. Trimming removed 5 bases at V and 6 bases at J, with 12 bases between. CDR1 MNHEY and CDR2 SVGAGI come from the germline V gene. Each CDR3 protein gets one entry after TCRdb re-called the PCR reads with MiXCR. The repertoire holds around 470,000 distinct CDR3 sequences, with under 30% as singletons. The record originates from a study of molecular identifiers for immune sequencing clone quantification. The material sequenced was naive CD8+ T cells from blood, with Jurkat cell RNA spiked in. The subset is: FACS-sorted CD8+CD4-CCR7+CD45RA+ naive T cells. This chain connects TRBV6-5 to TRBJ2-3; D possibly matches TRBD1 or TRBD2 (5 bases each). This sequence was found in a human donor in good health. Some libraries in this study had Jurkat cell RNA spiked in. CDR3 in amino acids: CASSKGTPDTQYF. The DNA of the CDR3 is TGTGCCAGCAGTAAGGGGACGCCCGATACGCAGTATTTT.